The rows below give T cell receptor beta chains drawn from one sample of a study of blood T cell repertoires in COVID-19. Sequenced by immunoSEQ multiplex PCR; TCRdb stores in-frame clones only, minus some. The data contain approximately 59,000 clones, roughly 81% of them singletons. Sequenced material: peripheral blood. These receptors originate from a man older than 75 with acute or convalescent COVID-19. The CDR3 runs from the conserved cysteine through the conserved F or W. The D gene is left open where the match is weak. The size field is filled for only some rows; it gives once, few, many or a size class.

d_gene	len	v_gene	abundance	j_gene	CDR3nt	CDR3aa
TRBD2	15	TRBV3-1/TRBV3-2	few	TRBJ2-5	TGTGCCAGCAGCTCAATAGCGGGGGGGCTGGAGACCCAGTACTTC	CASSSIAGGLETQYF
NA	14	TRBV30	NA	TRBJ2-7	TGTGCCTGGAGTGTTGGCCGTGTTGTGTACGAGCAGTACTTC	CAWSVGRVVYEQYF
TRBD1	16	TRBV6-5	NA	TRBJ1-5	TGTGCCAGCAGTTTTGGACAGGGTGGGAGCAATCAGCCCCAGCATTTT	CASSFGQGGSNQPQHF
TRBD1	12	TRBV28	NA	TRBJ2-7	TGTGCCAGCAGTAAGGACAGGCTCGAGCAGTACTTC	CASSKDRLEQYF
TRBD1	14	TRBV30	NA	TRBJ2-6	TGTGCCTGGAGTGGGAACAGGGGAGCCAACGTCCTGACTTTC	CAWSGNRGANVLTF
TRBD1	15	TRBV4-1	few	TRBJ1-1	TGCGCCAGCAGCTACAGACAGGGGCGGGTCACTGAAGCTTTCTTT	CASSYRQGRVTEAFF
NA	14	TRBV10-3	few	TRBJ1-1	TGTGCCATCAGTCCACAGGGACTGAACACTGAAGCTTTCTTT	CAISPQGLNTEAFF
NA	12	TRBV5-1	NA	TRBJ2-7	TGCGCCAGCAGCGGCCAGCGGAACGAGCAGTACTTC	CASSGQRNEQYF
TRBD1	15	TRBV19	NA	TRBJ1-5	TGTGCCAGTACGCTACAGGGGGTGGGCAATCAGCCCCAGCATTTT	CASTLQGVGNQPQHF
NA	15	TRBV7-8	medium-sized	TRBJ1-1	TGTGCCAGCAGCTTAGTCCGGGTTGTAGGCACTGAAGCTTTCTTT	CASSLVRVVGTEAFF
TRBD1	14	TRBV19	NA	TRBJ1-2	TGTGCCAGTAGACGCGGGACAGGCCAATATGGCTACACCTTC	CASRRGTGQYGYTF
NA	14	TRBV27	NA	TRBJ1-6	TGTGCCAGCGGTACACCCTCCTATAATTCACCCCTCCACTTT	CASGTPSYNSPLHF
NA	13	TRBV7-9	NA	TRBJ1-2	TGTGCCAGCAGCTTTGGGCGGGTCTATGGCTACACCTTC	CASSFGRVYGYTF
NA	14	TRBV10-3	NA	TRBJ1-6	TGTGCCATCACCCAAGACGGCCAGGGTTCACCCCTCCACTTT	CAITQDGQGSPLHF
NA	13	TRBV28	few	TRBJ1-5	TGTGCCAGCAGCGACAGTTTACATCAGCCCCAGCATTTT	CASSDSLHQPQHF
NA	15	TRBV7-9	NA	TRBJ2-6	TGTGCCAGCAGTTCTAGTGTCTCTGGGGCCAACGTCCTGACTTTC	CASSSSVSGANVLTF
NA	15	TRBV19	NA	TRBJ1-1	TGTGCCAGTAGTATCATTCGGGACATGAACACTGAAGCTTTCTTT	CASSIIRDMNTEAFF
NA	12	TRBV24-1	NA	TRBJ2-3	TGTGCCACCGGGGCAGCTACAGATACGCAGTATTTT	CATGAATDTQYF
NA	12	TRBV29-1	NA	TRBJ2-6	TGCAGCGTCTACTCTGGGGCCAACGTCCTGACTTTC	CSVYSGANVLTF
NA	15	TRBV20-1	NA	TRBJ1-1	TGCAGTGCTAGTCTATGGACAGCTATGAACACTGAAGCTTTCTTT	CSASLWTAMNTEAFF
NA	13	TRBV4-3	few	TRBJ1-3	TGCGCCAGCAGCCAGATCAGGGGAAACACCATATATTTT	CASSQIRGNTIYF
TRBD1	13	TRBV5-4	NA	TRBJ2-3	TGTGCCAGCAGCAGGGACAGCGGTAATACGCAGTATTTT	CASSRDSGNTQYF
TRBD1	12	TRBV6-5	NA	TRBJ2-7	TGTGCCGTACACGACAGGGTCTACGAGCAGTACTTC	CAVHDRVYEQYF
NA	13	TRBV30	once	TRBJ2-3	TGTGCCTGGAATCGAGGCAGCACAGATACGCAGTATTTT	CAWNRGSTDTQYF